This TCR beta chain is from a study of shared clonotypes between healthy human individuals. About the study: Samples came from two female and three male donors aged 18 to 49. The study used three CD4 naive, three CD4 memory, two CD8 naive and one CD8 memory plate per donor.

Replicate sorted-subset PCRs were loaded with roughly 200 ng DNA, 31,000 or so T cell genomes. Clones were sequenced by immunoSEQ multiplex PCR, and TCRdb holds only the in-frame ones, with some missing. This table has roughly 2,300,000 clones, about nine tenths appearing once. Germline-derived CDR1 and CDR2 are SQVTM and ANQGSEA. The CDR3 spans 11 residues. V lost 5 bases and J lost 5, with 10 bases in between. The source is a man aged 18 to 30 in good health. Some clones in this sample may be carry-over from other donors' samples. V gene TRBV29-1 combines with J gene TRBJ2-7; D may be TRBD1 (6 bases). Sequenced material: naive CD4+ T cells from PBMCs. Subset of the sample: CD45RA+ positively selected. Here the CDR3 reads CSVRGSHEQYF. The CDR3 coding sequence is TGCAGCGTTAGGGGGTCCCACGAGCAGTACTTC.